Presented here are 8 T cell receptor beta chains from one specimen sequenced in a study of T cells after yellow fever vaccination. One entry per CDR3 protein, called by TCRdb with MiXCR from the 5' RACE reads. The profile shows 200,000 to 300,000 distinct CDR3 sequences, 6% to 8% of them singletons. The sequencing here drew on CD4+ T cells sorted from PBMCs, taken on the day of the yellow fever booster vaccination. These receptors originate from a man aged 25 to 45 who received the YFV17D yellow fever vaccine.

This sequence joins TRBV15 and TRBJ2-5, with no clear D. Trimming stripped 1 base from V and 4 bases from J, with 7 bases between. There are 13 residues in the CDR3. Germline CDR1 LNHNV, CDR2 YYDKDF (reference sequence). This chain's CDR3 is CATSRATLETQYF. Here the CDR3 DNA reads TGTGCCACCAGCAGAGCGACCCTAGAGACCCAGTACTTC.

This clonotype was seen only a few times. J is TRBJ2-7 and V is TRBV5-1, with a tentative D call TRBD2 (6 bases). CDR3 length: 15 amino acids. CDR1 is SGHRS, CDR2 YFSETQ, per germline. V dropped 0 bases and J dropped 4 bases, with 14 bases sitting between them. The CDR3 loop is CASSLASEGRYEQYF. The CDR3 nucleotides are TGCGCCAGCAGCTTGGCCTCGGAGGGGAGGTACGAGCAGTACTTC.

Concerning this clonotype itself: This clone may be a read error of a much larger clone one base away. The chain has TRBV5-1 and TRBJ1-1; unclear D gene. The V end lost 5 bases, the J end lost 2 bases, and 10 bases lay between the germline ends. From germline, CDR1 is SGHRS and CDR2 YFSETQ. The CDR3 has 13 residues. The CDR3 bases are TGCGCCAGCAGATACCAGGCTAACACTGAAGCTTTCTTT. Encoded protein: CASRYQANTEAFF.

This clonotype was counted many times. The gene calls are TRBV2 and TRBJ2-7, with 7 bases matching TRBD1. CDR3 length: 14 amino acids. CDR1 and CDR2 (germline): SNHLY, FYNNEI. Germline trimming cut 5 bases from V and 4 bases from J; bases unmatched to any gene: 8. DNA for the CDR3: TGTGCCAGCAGTTCAGGTACAGGGGTGTACGAGCAGTACTTC. Residues: CASSSGTGVYEQYF.

This sequence joins TRBV20-1 and TRBJ2-6; the match to TRBD1 covers 12 bases. This CDR3 region has 18 residues. Trimming cost V 5 bases and J 0 bases; bases outside gene matches: 8. Germline V gene data show CDR1 as DFQATT and CDR2 as SNEGSKA (reference sequence). The CDR3 region is CSAYTPGQGASGANVLTF. CDR3 sequence (DNA): TGCAGTGCTTATACACCGGGACAGGGGGCCTCTGGGGCCAACGTCCTGACTTTC.

This clonotype has only a few counts. V gene TRBV7-9 combines with J gene TRBJ2-3; 11 positions agree with TRBD2. Trimming at V came to 5 bases and at J to 5 bases, leaving 9 bases not matched to a gene. Germline V lookup: CDR1 SEHNR, CDR2 FQNEAQ (reference sequence). CDR3 length: 16 residues. Here the CDR3 reads CASSVSLAGGGDTQYF. The CDR3 DNA is TGTGCCAGCAGCGTCAGTCTAGCGGGAGGAGGAGATACGCAGTATTTT.

There are many counts of this clonotype. V and J are TRBV20-1 and TRBJ2-2; no firm D call. With 2 bases removed from V and 4 bases from J, the gap between germline ends came to 8 bases. Germline CDR1 and CDR2: DFQATT and SNEGSKA (reference sequence). The CDR3 sequence is 13 residues long. Here the CDR3 reads CSARMWGTGELFF. In nucleotides, the CDR3 is TGCAGTGCTAGAATGTGGGGCACCGGGGAGCTGTTTTTT.

This clonotype was seen only a few times. The chain is built from TRBV7-2 and TRBJ2-6, with D unclear. This CDR3 comprises 14 residues. Germline loops: CDR1 SGHTA, CDR2 FQGNSA. The V gene lost 7 bases and the J gene lost 0 bases, with 7 bases spanning the gap. The CDR3 is CASTYTSGANVLTF. CDR3 bases: TGTGCCAGCACCTATACCTCTGGGGCCAACGTCCTGACTTTC.